This entry is about one T cell receptor (beta chain). The antigen it binds to is not known. Per-nucleotide qualities are absent, and no much larger clonotype sits a single base away. The source of the sample is a study of T-cell reconstitution after alpha-beta-depleted transplantation in children (dated by TCRdb to the mid-2010s). Notes on the research overall: Using TCR repertoire profiling, the study followed T-cell immune reconstitution in a quantitative way in children after TCRalphabeta/CD19-depleted allogeneic hematopoietic cell transplantation.

V and J are truncated by 0 bases and 2 bases respectively, leaving an intervening sequence of 10 bases. From its cysteine to its phenylalanine, the CDR3 spans 15 amino acids. Only the CDR3 part of the read is kept: 45 bases, read in frame from the first base. The germline V gene sets CDR1 to SGHTA and CDR2 to FQGTGA. Library preparation used PCR. Instrument used: Illumina HiSeq 2500. TCR library preparation used molecular barcoding, with unique molecular identifiers applied to normalize quantification of the TCRbeta repertoire. Starting from the raw public reads, TCRdb applied fastp trimming at Q25, assembled clones with MiXCR and retained in-frame beta chains. Entries are consolidated by CDR3 protein sequence, retaining the most common genes and DNA. Counted in this sample were around 480,000 distinct CDR3 sequences; about 30% of them appeared once. 2% to 3% of the sample comes from the top ten.

The TCR originated in a human donor who donated a stem cell graft to a child with aplastic anemia. The chain couples TRBV7-3 to TRBJ2-5, and the D gene may be TRBD1, 6 bases matching. This sample comprised PBMCs from the stem cell graft donor, obtained from the stem cell graft. The encoded CDR3 is CASSLTGTTQETQYF. The DNA is TGTGCCAGCAGCTTAACGGGGACAACACAAGAGACCCAGTACTTC.